The 13 T cell receptor beta chains presented below share a single source sample, sequenced in a study. TCRdb used MiXCR to reprocess the 5' RACE reads, holding one entry per CDR3 protein. The repertoire has approximately 23,000 distinct CDR3 sequences, about 30% of them found once; the top ten carry about 2.4%. Material for sequencing was tumor-infiltrating naive CD4+ T cells sorted from the breast tumor. Subset meaning: naive CD4+ T cells, CD4+CD45RA+CD25-. These TCRs come from a female donor with breast cancer.

This clonotype qualifies as medium-sized. The chain links TRBV4-1 to TRBJ1-1, with D maybe TRBD1 (5 bases). Germline V gene sequence: CDR1 MGHRA, CDR2 YSYEKL. V lost 2 bases to trimming and J lost 5 bases, with 12 bases between them. The CDR3 is made up of 14 amino acids. The CDR3 here is CASSQSARGTEAFF. The CDR3 coding sequence is TGCGCCAGCAGCCAAAGTGCGAGGGGAACTGAAGCTTTCTTT.

This clonotype was counted only a few times. The chain has TRBV5-1 and TRBJ2-2, with D uncertain. Per the germline V gene, CDR1 is SGHRS and CDR2 is YFSETQ. This CDR3 region has 15 residues. The V and J ends lost 1 base and 7 bases respectively, with 14 bases between them. The CDR3 spells CASSLLMSEDGELFF. In nucleotides, the CDR3 is TGCGCCAGCAGCTTGTTAATGAGCGAGGACGGGGAGCTGTTTTTT.

By proportion, this clonotype is medium-sized. V usage is TRBV6-5 and J usage is TRBJ2-1, with TRBD2 matching over 7 bases. Germline CDR1 and CDR2: MNHEY and SVGAGI. Losses at the gene ends were 7 bases for V and 3 bases for J; bases not matched to a gene: 6. The CDR3 length is 14 residues. In DNA form, the CDR3 reads TGTGCCAGCAACCCGGGAGGCATCTACAATGAGCAGTTCTTC. Translating gives CASNPGGIYNEQFF.

The V call is TRBV7-2, the J call TRBJ1-3; D unclear. The CDR3 consists of 15 residues. Germline V gene lookup returns CDR1 SGHTA and CDR2 FQGNSA. V lost 3 bases to trimming and J lost 0 bases, with 9 bases between them. The CDR3 is CASSFPGYSGNTIYF. The CDR3 DNA follows: TGTGCCAGCAGCTTCCCAGGCTACTCTGGAAACACCATATATTTT.

The J gene is TRBJ2-1, the V gene TRBV15; 7 nucleotides line up with TRBD1. After removal of 5 bases from V and 4 bases from J, the junction contained 8 bases not matched to a gene. CDR3 size: 15 residues. Germline V gene sequence: CDR1 LNHNV, CDR2 YYDKDF (reference sequence). CDR3 residues: CATSRTRQGYNEQFF. CDR3 DNA: TGTGCCACCAGCCGAACGCGACAGGGTTACAATGAGCAGTTCTTC.

This clonotype has only a few counts. The CDR3: CASRQNRDLNQPQHF. The DNA of the CDR3 is TGTGCCAGCAGACAAAACAGGGACCTCAATCAGCCCCAGCATTTT. The chain combines TRBV7-2 with TRBJ1-5; a possible D gene is TRBD1 (6 bases). V was clipped by 6 bases and J by 3 bases, with 15 bases between them. Germline V lookup: CDR1 SGHTA, CDR2 FQGNSA. This CDR3 has 15 amino acids.

The CDR3 DNA is TGCAGTGCCCCGGGCAGGGGGATATCCAGGGAGACCCAGTACTTC. It is translated as CSAPGRGISRETQYF. J is TRBJ2-5 and V is TRBV20-1; TRBD1 matches 7 bases. This CDR3 is 15 amino acids long. Per the germline V gene, CDR1 is DFQATT and CDR2 is SNEGSKA (reference sequence). With 6 bases clipped from V and 5 bases from J, the junction kept 15 bases outside the gene matches.

This clonotype was counted at least ten times. The chain carries TRBV20-1 and TRBJ1-6; no clear D. Between the trimmed V and J ends, which lost 7 bases and 3 bases, there was a span of 10 bases. CDR3 length: 13 amino acids. Germline values: CDR1 DFQATT, CDR2 SNEGSKA (reference sequence). CDR3 bases: TGCAGTGGGAGGACGGACTATAATTCACCCCTCCACTTT. Its protein product is CSGRTDYNSPLHF.

This clonotype showed up just a few times. The chain uses TRBV13 and TRBJ2-1; no clear D. The CDR3 extends over 13 amino acids. In germline, CDR1 is PRHDT, CDR2 FYEKMQ (reference sequence). Trimming took off 0 bases at V and 6 bases at J, with 6 bases between the two ends. The CDR3 protein is CASSLGAGNEQFF. The CDR3 region has the DNA TGTGCCAGCAGCTTAGGAGCTGGCAATGAGCAGTTCTTC. Based on the CDR3 plus reference TRBV13 and TRBJ2-1, the full variable domain is AAGVIQSPRHLIKEKRETATLKCYPIPRHDTVYWYQQGPGQDPQFLISFYEKMQSDKGSIPDRFSAQQFSDYHSELNMSSLELGDSALYFCASSLGAGNEQFFGPGTRLTVL.

Remarks on this clonotype: One end of the junction varies from germline; a read error may be responsible. The chain couples TRBV20-1 to TRBJ2-3, with 10 bases fitting TRBD2. Germline CDR1 and CDR2: DFQATT and SNEGSKA (reference sequence). The CDR3 covers 14 residues. CDR3: CNARGLAVTDTRYF. The DNA of the CDR3 is TGCAATGCTAGAGGACTAGCGGTCACAGATACGCGGTATTTT.

This clonotype was detected only a few times. The chain recombines TRBV20-1 with TRBJ2-3; 10 nucleotides align to TRBD2. Germline CDR1 DFQATT, CDR2 SNEGSKA (reference sequence). The V and J ends lost 3 bases and 4 bases, in that order; junction bases with no gene match: 13. The CDR3 is 17 amino acids. CDR3 in amino acids: CSARYSLAGVSADTQYF. The CDR3 DNA is TGCAGTGCTAGGTACTCTCTAGCGGGAGTTTCGGCAGATACGCAGTATTTT.

Ten or more counts support this clonotype. The rearrangement links TRBV5-6 to TRBJ1-2; 12 bases line up with TRBD1. CDR1 and CDR2 from the germline V gene are SGHDT and YYEEEE. The V gene end was trimmed by 4 bases and the J gene end by 8 bases; junction bases not matched to a gene: 9. This CDR3 comprises 15 residues. CDR3 residues: CASSPMGQGARGYTF. CDR3 nucleotides: TGTGCCAGCAGCCCCATGGGACAGGGGGCCCGAGGCTACACCTTC.

The chain recombines TRBV2 with TRBJ2-7; D gene unclear. V gave up 7 bases and J gave up 2 bases, with 15 bases separating them. Germline-derived CDR1 and CDR2 are SNHLY and FYNNEI. This CDR3 has 14 residues. The CDR3 is CASNLASTAYEQYF. The CDR3 bases are TGTGCCAGCAATTTAGCCTCAACGGCCTACGAGCAGTACTTC.